This TCR beta chain is drawn from a study of T cells after yellow fever vaccination. TCRdb independently ran MiXCR on the 5' RACE reads; one entry per CDR3 protein. The data show 300,000 to 350,000 distinct CDR3 sequences, around 4.3% seen once. This clonotype has more than one count but fewer than ten. Its antigen is unknown. Findings of the study overall: Some clonotypes were seen in both the CD4 and the CD8 compartments. These made up a small share and likely arose from convergent recombination. Most primary-vaccination clones reappeared after the booster (approximately 95% CD4, 75% to 90% CD8). Abundant clonotypes from the bulk population could get into FACS-sorted repertoires as contaminants.

Trimming took off 1 base at V and 3 bases at J, with 10 bases between the two ends. Germline V gene data show CDR1 as SGHTA and CDR2 as FQGNSA. The CDR3 runs 15 residues. This sample comprised PBMCs, obtained 15 days after the yellow fever booster vaccination. The sequence derives from a man aged 18 to 35 who received the YFV17D yellow fever vaccine. The chain uses TRBV7-2 and TRBJ2-1, with unresolved D. CDR3 DNA sequence: TGTGCCAGCAGCTTAGACGGTGGATTCTACAATGAGCAGTTCTTC. Amino acid sequence: CASSLDGGFYNEQFF.